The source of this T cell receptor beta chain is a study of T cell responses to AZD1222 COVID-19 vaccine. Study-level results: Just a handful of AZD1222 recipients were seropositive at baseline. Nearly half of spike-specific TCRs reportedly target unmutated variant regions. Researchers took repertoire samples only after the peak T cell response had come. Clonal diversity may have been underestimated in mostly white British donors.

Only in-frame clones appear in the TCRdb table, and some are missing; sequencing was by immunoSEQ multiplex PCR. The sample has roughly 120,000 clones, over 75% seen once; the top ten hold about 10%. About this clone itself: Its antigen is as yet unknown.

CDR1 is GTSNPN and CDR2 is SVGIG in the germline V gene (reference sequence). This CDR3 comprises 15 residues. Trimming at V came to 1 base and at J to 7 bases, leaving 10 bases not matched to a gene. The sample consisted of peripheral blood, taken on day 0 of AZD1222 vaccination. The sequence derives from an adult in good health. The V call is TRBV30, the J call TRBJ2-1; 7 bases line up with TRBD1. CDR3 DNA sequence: TGTGCCTGGAGTGGCGACAGGGTCGCTTCTAATGAGCAGTTCTTC. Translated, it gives CAWSGDRVASNEQFF.